These 29 T cell receptor beta chains came from one sample sequenced in a study of cytomegalovirus exposure and HLA in healthy donors. The PCR had 60 Vbeta and 13 Jbeta primers. Here immunoSEQ multiplex PCR was the method, and the copy in TCRdb shows in-frame clones only, minus some. The sample lists roughly 120,000 clones; approximately 76% were seen once. Material for sequencing was PBMCs. These receptors came from a man aged 40-50 years in good health and CMV-seronegative.

The chain employs TRBV7-3 and TRBJ2-3; TRBD1 agrees at 8 bases. The CDR3 spans 15 residues. Germline loops: CDR1 SGHTA, CDR2 FQGTGA. The ends lost 3 bases at V and 6 bases at J; junction bases unmatched: 8. The chain's CDR3 is CASSLSRGRMDTQYF. In nucleotides, the CDR3 is TGTGCCAGCAGCTTGAGCAGGGGGCGGATGGATACGCAGTATTTT. Supplemented by reference TRBV7-3 and TRBJ2-3, the full variable domain reads GAGVSQTPSNKVTEKGKYVELRCDPISGHTALYWYRQSLGQGPEFLIYFQGTGAADDSGLPNDRFFAVRPEGSVSTLKIQRTERGDSAVYLCASSLSRGRMDTQYFGPGTRLTVL.

This clone was picked up a small number of times. For the CDR3, the DNA is TGTGCCAGCAGCTTAGATCAGGGTCGCCAGATCCATGGCTACACCTTC. Amino acids: CASSLDQGRQIHGYTF. The chain uses TRBV11-3 and TRBJ1-2; a weak D match, TRBD1 (5 bases). This CDR3 has 16 amino acids. V lost 0 bases and J 6 bases, leaving 17 bases between the germline ends. CDR1 SGHNT and CDR2 YENEEA come from the germline V gene.

The gene calls are TRBV30 and TRBJ2-6; D is perhaps TRBD2 (5 bases). V dropped 2 bases and J dropped 0 bases, with 11 bases sitting between them. Per germline, CDR1 GTSNPN and CDR2 SVGIG (reference sequence). The CDR3 is 16 residues long. The CDR3 bases are TGTGCCTGGAGTTCAGGACTTCTCTCTGGGGCCAACGTCCTGACTTTC. Translation gives CAWSSGLLSGANVLTF.

Notes on this clone: One end of the junction varies from germline; a read error may be responsible. V gene TRBV7-9 combines with J gene TRBJ1-1; a possible D gene is TRBD1 (5 bases). Germline values: CDR1 SEHNR, CDR2 FQNEAQ (reference sequence). This CDR3 has 13 amino acids. CDR3 amino acids: CASSLVGPDSALF. The DNA for the CDR3 is TGTGCCAGCAGCTTAGTAGGGCCTGACAGTGCGCTATTT.

J is TRBJ2-2 and V is TRBV7-3; D not resolved. With 5 bases removed from V and 6 bases from J, the gap between germline ends came to 10 bases. The CDR3 is 13 residues long. In germline, CDR1 is SGHTA, CDR2 FQGTGA. Written as DNA, the CDR3 is TGTGCCAGCAGCCCTTCTAGGTCCGGGGAGCTGTTTTTT. Translation gives CASSPSRSGELFF.

V is TRBV7-6 and J is TRBJ1-3; tentatively, D is TRBD1 (6 bases). V was pared by 4 bases and J by 1 base, with 14 bases between. Germline V gene data show CDR1 as SGHVS and CDR2 as FNYEAQ. This CDR3 spans 16 amino acids. The CDR3 is CASSSSQGTSGNTIYF. The CDR3 region has the DNA TGTGCCAGCAGCTCCAGCCAGGGGACGTCTGGAAACACCATATATTTT.

CDR3 bases: TGTGCCAGCAGTAATCGGCAGGTAAAAGACGAGCAGTACTTC. It codes for CASSNRQVKDEQYF. The chain recombines TRBV27 with TRBJ2-7; D is undetermined. Per the germline V gene, CDR1 is MNHEY and CDR2 is SMNVEV (reference sequence). The ends were cut back, 5 bases at V and 5 bases at J, with 16 bases in the middle. The CDR3 is made up of 14 amino acids.

The rearrangement joins TRBV18 to TRBJ1-5; D is uncertain. The CDR3 length is 17 residues. Per the germline V gene, CDR1 is KGHSH and CDR2 is LQKENI. Trimming shortened V by 3 bases and J by 2 bases, and 17 bases separated the two germline ends. The CDR3 nucleotides read TGTGCCAGCTCACCTCAGCTTATGGCAGGCCGCAATCAGCCCCAGCATTTT. The encoded protein is CASSPQLMAGRNQPQHF.

The chain links TRBV7-9 to TRBJ1-2, with D unresolved. Germline V gene sequence: CDR1 SEHNR, CDR2 FQNEAQ (reference sequence). The V end lost 7 bases, the J end lost 8 bases, and 14 bases lay between the germline ends. The CDR3 runs 12 residues. The CDR3 here is CASTLSLGGYTF. CDR3 nucleotide sequence: TGTGCCAGCACCCTTTCCCTCGGGGGCTACACCTTC.

This clone was recorded only once. The chain employs TRBV27 and TRBJ1-5; 9 bases fit TRBD1. Germline assignment: CDR1 MNHEY and CDR2 SMNVEV (reference sequence). The CDR3 length is 14 residues. With 8 bases clipped from V and 6 bases from J, the junction kept 8 bases outside the gene matches. This CDR3 reads CASGQQGARQPQHF. CDR3 nucleotides: TGTGCCAGCGGTCAACAGGGGGCCCGTCAGCCCCAGCATTTT.

This clone was counted between two and nine times. The V call is TRBV5-1, the J call TRBJ1-1, with no clear D. Trimming took 4 bases from V and 1 from J, leaving 14 bases between them. Germline lookup yields CDR1 SGHRS and CDR2 YFSETQ. This CDR3 is 15 amino acids long. DNA of the CDR3: TGCGCCAGCAGCATCGGACCGGCGGGGAACACTGAAGCTTTCTTT. Translation gives CASSIGPAGNTEAFF.

This chain joins TRBV9 and TRBJ1-1, with D possibly matching TRBD1 (6 bases). Germline lookup yields CDR1 SGDLS and CDR2 YYNGEE. V dropped 0 bases and J dropped 0 bases, with 15 bases sitting between them. This CDR3 is built from 17 residues. The CDR3 nucleotides read TGTGCCAGCAGCGTAGAGGGTAATGGGGGCGTGAACACTGAAGCTTTCTTT. The encoded protein is CASSVEGNGGVNTEAFF.

V is TRBV30 and J is TRBJ1-2, with D perhaps TRBD1 (6 bases). CDR1 and CDR2 (germline): GTSNPN, SVGIG (reference sequence). The CDR3 has 13 residues. V lost 4 bases and J 5 bases, leaving 14 bases between the germline ends. CDR3 nucleotides: TGTGCCTGGACTGGGAAGGACAGTTATGGCTACACCTTC. The encoded protein is CAWTGKDSYGYTF.

The rearrangement joins TRBV4-3 to TRBJ1-6, with D hard to call. V lost 1 base and J 0 bases, leaving 16 bases between the germline ends. This CDR3 spans 19 amino acids. Germline V gene data show CDR1 as LGHNA and CDR2 as YSLEER. CDR3 sequence reads: CASSQAGSVESSYNSPLHF. The CDR3 nucleotides are TGCGCCAGCAGCCAAGCCGGGTCAGTAGAGAGCTCCTATAATTCACCCCTCCACTTT.

The chain carries TRBV7-9 and TRBJ2-2, with 7 bases fitting TRBD2. This CDR3 is built from 15 residues. J was trimmed by 3 bases and V by 3 bases; bases with no gene match: 4. The germline V gene has CDR1 SEHNR and CDR2 FQNEAQ (reference sequence). The CDR3 DNA sequence: TGTGCCAGCAGCTTTGCTAGCGGTTACACCGGGGAGCTGTTTTTT. Its translation is CASSFASGYTGELFF.

V gene TRBV25-1 combines with J gene TRBJ2-7; tentatively, D is TRBD1 (6 bases). The CDR3 has 15 amino acids. Germline assignment: CDR1 MGHDK and CDR2 SYGVNS. V gave up 1 base and J gave up 6 bases, with 16 bases separating them. In nucleotides, the CDR3 is TGTGCCAGCAGTGAATCGCAGGGGCTCTCTCTCGAGCAGTACTTC. Amino acids: CASSESQGLSLEQYF.

The J gene is TRBJ2-7, the V gene TRBV6-5; 8 positions match TRBD1. Germline loops: CDR1 MNHEY, CDR2 SVGAGI. The V gene end was trimmed by 4 bases and the J gene end by 3 bases; junction bases not matched to a gene: 8. CDR3 length: 15 amino acids. The chain's CDR3 is CASSFPGGSLYEQYF. The CDR3 region has the DNA TGTGCCAGCAGTTTCCCAGGGGGCTCTCTCTACGAGCAGTACTTC.

This chain uses TRBV30 with TRBJ2-4; a weak D match, TRBD1 (5 bases). There are 12 residues in the CDR3. V was trimmed by 5 bases and J by 5 bases, leaving 10 bases between them. CDR1 is GTSNPN and CDR2 is SVGIG in the germline V gene (reference sequence). CDR3 loop: CAWGAGENIQYF. CDR3 in DNA: TGTGCCTGGGGGGCAGGCGAAAACATTCAGTACTTC. The full variable domain, its missing parts supplied by reference TRBV30 and TRBJ2-4, is SQTIHQWPATLVQPVGSPLSLECTVEGTSNPNLYWYRQAAGRGLQLLFYSVGIGQISSEVPQNLSASRPQDRQFILSSKKLLLSDSGFYLCAWGAGENIQYFGAGTRLSVL.

The chain couples TRBV4-1 to TRBJ1-1, with D tentatively TRBD1 (5 bases). Germline-derived CDR1 and CDR2 are MGHRA and YSYEKL. The V end lost 0 bases, the J end lost 1 base, and 9 bases lay between the germline ends. The CDR3 contains 15 residues. The DNA of the CDR3 is TGCGCCAGCAGCCAAGAGGGTCAGGGGAACACTGAAGCTTTCTTT. Translating it yields CASSQEGQGNTEAFF.

This sequence joins TRBV6-1 and TRBJ2-7; 8 nucleotides match TRBD1. The CDR3 loop spans 15 amino acids. Germline V gene sequence: CDR1 MNHNS, CDR2 SASEGT. Trimming cost V 0 bases and J 4 bases; bases outside gene matches: 5. The CDR3 loop is CASSEARQGLYEQYF. CDR3 sequence (DNA): TGTGCCAGCAGTGAAGCGCGACAGGGGCTGTACGAGCAGTACTTC.

The chain uses TRBV4-1 and TRBJ1-2, with TRBD1 matching 8 bases. CDR1 MGHRA and CDR2 YSYEKL come from the germline V gene. The trim removed 3 bases at V and 8 bases at J, leaving 11 bases unmatched. This CDR3 has 15 residues. Here the CDR3 DNA reads TGCGCCAGCAGCCAGGACAGGGTATCTGTAGAGGGCTACACCTTC. Translating gives CASSQDRVSVEGYTF.

On this clone itself: Mismatch with germline at one junction end may stem from a read error. This chain joins TRBV29-1 and TRBJ2-1; 8 nucleotides match TRBD1. Germline V gene data show CDR1 as SQVTM and CDR2 as ANQGSEA. The CDR3 covers 15 residues. The CDR3 DNA follows: TGCCGCGTTGAAGAGACAGGGGCCCCCTACAATGAGCAGTTCTTC. It translates to CRVEETGAPYNEQFF.

For the CDR3, the DNA is TGTGCCAGCAGTCCGTACAGGGATCATCAAGAGACCCAGTACTTC. Amino acid sequence: CASSPYRDHQETQYF. The chain couples TRBV27 to TRBJ2-5; D perhaps matches TRBD1 (6 bases). The CDR3 covers 15 residues. Between the trimmed V and J ends, which lost 5 bases and 2 bases, there was a span of 15 bases. The germline gives CDR1 MNHEY, CDR2 SMNVEV (reference sequence).

This clone was recorded once. This chain connects TRBV5-4 to TRBJ1-2; D is unclear. V gave up 3 bases and J gave up 6 bases, with 12 bases separating them. Germline loops: CDR1 SGHNT, CDR2 YYREEE (reference sequence). This CDR3 region has 13 residues. The CDR3 DNA follows: TGTGCCAGCAGCTCCTACAGCCTCGATGGCTACACCTTC. Translated, it gives CASSSYSLDGYTF. The entire variable domain, with the rest obtained from reference TRBV5-4 and TRBJ1-2, is as follows: ETGVTQSPTHLIKTRGQQVTLRCSSQSGHNTVSWYQQALGQGPQFIFQYYREEENGRGNFPPRFSGLQFPNYSSELNVNALELDDSALYLCASSSYSLDGYTFGSGTRLTVV.

The table lists this clone with a count of one. The rearrangement links TRBV13 to TRBJ2-1; D unresolved. V lost 10 bases, J lost 3 bases, and 13 bases lay in between. Germline V lookup: CDR1 PRHDT, CDR2 FYEKMQ (reference sequence). The CDR3 loop spans 13 amino acids. The DNA of the CDR3 is TGTGCCACTCAAGACATAAACTACAATGAGCAGTTCTTC. Residues: CATQDINYNEQFF.

The chain combines TRBV7-2 with TRBJ1-2; possible D gene TRBD1, 6 bases. This CDR3 contains 12 residues. Trimming took off 5 bases at V and 7 bases at J, with 11 bases between the two ends. Germline V gene sequence: CDR1 SGHTA, CDR2 FQGNSA. DNA of the CDR3: TGTGCCAGCAGCACCAACAGGGCTGGCTACACCTTC. Its protein product is CASSTNRAGYTF.

CDR3 nucleotides: TGCGCCAGCAGCCAAGAGCTAGCGGGGACCTACGAGCAGTACTTC. Its protein is CASSQELAGTYEQYF. The chain joins TRBV4-1 to TRBJ2-7; 9 bases are a match to TRBD2. Looked up from germline, CDR1 is MGHRA and CDR2 is YSYEKL. This CDR3 spans 15 amino acids. The V and J ends lost 0 bases and 2 bases, in that order; junction bases with no gene match: 2.

The V gene is TRBV7-3, the J gene TRBJ2-5, with 13 bases matching TRBD2. Looked up from germline, CDR1 is SGHTA and CDR2 is FQGTGA. The CDR3 runs to 16 residues. V shed 0 bases, J shed 3 bases, and the junction held 1 base outside the gene matches. CDR3 bases: TGTGCCAGCAGCTTAACGGGACTAGCGGGGAAAGAGACCCAGTACTTC. Residues: CASSLTGLAGKETQYF. The complete variable domain, with remaining parts taken from reference TRBV7-3 and TRBJ2-5, reads GAGVSQTPSNKVTEKGKYVELRCDPISGHTALYWYRQSLGQGPEFLIYFQGTGAADDSGLPNDRFFAVRPEGSVSTLKIQRTERGDSAVYLCASSLTGLAGKETQYFGPGTRLLVL.

The chain carries TRBV6-1 and TRBJ1-5; 7 nucleotides agree with TRBD1. CDR3 length: 13 amino acids. Germline CDR1 reads MNHNS; CDR2 reads SASEGT. V shed 6 bases and J 3 bases; nucleotides not matched to a gene: 2. The CDR3 loop is CASRTGNNQPQHF. The CDR3 DNA reads as TGTGCCAGCAGGACAGGGAACAATCAGCCCCAGCATTTT.